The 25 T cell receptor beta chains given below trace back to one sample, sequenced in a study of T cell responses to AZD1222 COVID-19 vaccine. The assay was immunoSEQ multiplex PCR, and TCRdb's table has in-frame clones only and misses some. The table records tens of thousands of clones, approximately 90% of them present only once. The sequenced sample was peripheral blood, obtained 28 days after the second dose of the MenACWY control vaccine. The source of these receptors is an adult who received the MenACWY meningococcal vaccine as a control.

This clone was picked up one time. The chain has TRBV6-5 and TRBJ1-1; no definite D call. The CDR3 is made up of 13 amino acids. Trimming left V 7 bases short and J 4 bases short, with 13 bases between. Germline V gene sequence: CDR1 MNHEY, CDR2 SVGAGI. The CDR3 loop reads CASNQQVSTEAFF. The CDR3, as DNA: TGTGCCAGCAACCAGCAGGTTAGCACTGAAGCTTTCTTT.

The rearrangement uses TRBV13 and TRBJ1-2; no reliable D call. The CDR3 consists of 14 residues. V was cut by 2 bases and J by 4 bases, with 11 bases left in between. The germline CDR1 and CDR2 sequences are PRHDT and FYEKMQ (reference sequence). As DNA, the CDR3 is TGTGCCAGCAGCTTACCGGGCGCCTTCTATGGCTACACCTTC. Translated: CASSLPGAFYGYTF.

CDR3 DNA sequence: TGTGCCGGTTCTGGACAGATCTATAATTCACCCCTCCACTTT. Residues: CAGSGQIYNSPLHF. V gene TRBV2 combines with J gene TRBJ1-6, with D maybe TRBD1 (6 bases). The CDR3 has 14 residues. Germline CDR1 SNHLY, CDR2 FYNNEI. The V end lost 11 bases, the J end lost 3 bases, and 14 bases lay between the germline ends.

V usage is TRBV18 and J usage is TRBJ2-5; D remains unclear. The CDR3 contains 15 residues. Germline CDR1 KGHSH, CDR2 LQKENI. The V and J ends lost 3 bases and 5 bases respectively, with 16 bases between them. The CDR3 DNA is TGTGCCAGCTCACCCCCATCCGTCGGTGGGGAGACCCAGTACTTC. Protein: CASSPPSVGGETQYF.

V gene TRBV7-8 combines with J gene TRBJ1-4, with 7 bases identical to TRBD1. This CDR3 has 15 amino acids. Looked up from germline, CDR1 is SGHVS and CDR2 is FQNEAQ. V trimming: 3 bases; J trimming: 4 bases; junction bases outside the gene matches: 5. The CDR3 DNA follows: TGTGCCAGCAGCTTTGGGAACAGGGGTAATGAAAAACTGTTTTTT. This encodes CASSFGNRGNEKLFF.

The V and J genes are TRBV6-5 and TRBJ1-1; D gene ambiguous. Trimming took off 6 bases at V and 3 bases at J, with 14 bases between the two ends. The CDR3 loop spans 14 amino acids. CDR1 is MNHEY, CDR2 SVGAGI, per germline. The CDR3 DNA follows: TGTGCCAGCAGGAAGGAGGTTGCTTACACTGAAGCTTTCTTT. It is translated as CASRKEVAYTEAFF.

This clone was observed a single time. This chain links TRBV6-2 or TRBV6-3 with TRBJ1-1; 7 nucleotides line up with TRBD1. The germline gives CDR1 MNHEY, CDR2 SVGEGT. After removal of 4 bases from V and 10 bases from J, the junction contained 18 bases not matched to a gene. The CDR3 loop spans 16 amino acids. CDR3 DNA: TGTGCCAGCAGTTTCTACGCCAGGGGGAAGGAATTGAGAGCTTTCTTT. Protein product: CASSFYARGKELRAFF.

The CDR3 DNA reads as TGTGCCAGCAGCTCCGGGACAGGGCTCGGCAAGCCCCAGCATTTT. This codes for CASSSGTGLGKPQHF. The chain employs TRBV6-2 or TRBV6-3 and TRBJ1-5, with TRBD1 matching over 9 bases. Germline CDR1 is MNHEY and CDR2 is SVGEGT. After removal of 6 bases from V and 8 bases from J, the junction contained 11 bases not matched to a gene. The CDR3 contains 15 residues.

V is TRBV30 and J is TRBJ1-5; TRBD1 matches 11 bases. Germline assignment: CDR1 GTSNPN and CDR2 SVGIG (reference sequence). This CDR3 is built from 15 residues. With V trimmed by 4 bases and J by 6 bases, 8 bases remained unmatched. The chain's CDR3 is CAWTPGQGASQPQHF. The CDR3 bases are TGTGCCTGGACTCCCGGACAGGGGGCGAGTCAGCCCCAGCATTTT.

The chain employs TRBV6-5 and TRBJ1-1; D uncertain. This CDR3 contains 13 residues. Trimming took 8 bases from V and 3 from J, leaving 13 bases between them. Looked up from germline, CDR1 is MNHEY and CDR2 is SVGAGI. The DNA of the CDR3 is TGTGCCAGCTCTCCCAGGTCGGACACTGAAGCTTTCTTT. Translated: CASSPRSDTEAFF.

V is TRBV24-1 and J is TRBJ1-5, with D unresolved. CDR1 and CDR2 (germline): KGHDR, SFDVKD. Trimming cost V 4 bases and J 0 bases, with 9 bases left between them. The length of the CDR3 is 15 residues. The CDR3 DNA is TGTGCCACCAGTGACACCAGTCTTAGCAATCAGCCCCAGCATTTT. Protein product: CATSDTSLSNQPQHF.

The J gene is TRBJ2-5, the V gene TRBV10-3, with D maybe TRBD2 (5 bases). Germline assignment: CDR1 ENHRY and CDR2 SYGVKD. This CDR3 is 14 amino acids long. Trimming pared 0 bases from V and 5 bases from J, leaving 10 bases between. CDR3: CAISESDGVETQYF. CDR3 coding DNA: TGTGCCATCAGTGAGTCTGACGGGGTGGAGACCCAGTACTTC.

The CDR3 DNA reads as TGTGCCAGCAGCCAAAACTTAGGGACCTCGGGTGGCTACACCTTC. Protein product: CASSQNLGTSGGYTF. The V gene is TRBV14, the J gene TRBJ1-2; the D gene is possibly TRBD1 (5 bases). The length of the CDR3 is 15 residues. Germline V gives CDR1 SGHDN, CDR2 FVKESK. Trimming shortened V by 2 bases and J by 7 bases, and 17 bases separated the two germline ends.

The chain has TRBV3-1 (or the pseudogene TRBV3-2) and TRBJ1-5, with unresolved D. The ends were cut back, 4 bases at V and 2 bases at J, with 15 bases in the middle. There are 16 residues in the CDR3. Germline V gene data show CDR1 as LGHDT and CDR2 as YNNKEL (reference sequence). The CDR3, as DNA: TGTGCCAGCAGCCCAGCACAGAGCTTCGGCAATCAGCCCCAGCATTTT. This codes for CASSPAQSFGNQPQHF.

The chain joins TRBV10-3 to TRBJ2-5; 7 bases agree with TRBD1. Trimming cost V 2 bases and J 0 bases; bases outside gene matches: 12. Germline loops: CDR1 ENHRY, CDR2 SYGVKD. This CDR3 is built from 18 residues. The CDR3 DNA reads TGTGCCATCAGTGAGATCGCAGGGGGAGTGGGACACCAAGAGACCCAGTACTTC. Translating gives CAISEIAGGVGHQETQYF.

CDR3 amino acids: CASSISGQGNYGYTF. The CDR3 coding sequence is TGTGCCAGTAGTATATCGGGACAGGGTAACTATGGCTACACCTTC. The chain links TRBV19 to TRBJ1-2; 9 bases match TRBD1. Per the germline V gene, CDR1 is LNHDA and CDR2 is SQIVND (reference sequence). Germline trimming cut 2 bases from V and 1 base from J; bases unmatched to any gene: 2. This CDR3 is built from 15 residues.

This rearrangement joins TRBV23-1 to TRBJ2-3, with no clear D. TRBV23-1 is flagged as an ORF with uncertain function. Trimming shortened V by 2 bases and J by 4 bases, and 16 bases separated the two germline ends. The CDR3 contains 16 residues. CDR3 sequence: CASSQGPTLQADTQYF. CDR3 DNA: TGCGCCAGCAGTCAAGGACCTACCCTGCAAGCAGATACGCAGTATTTT.

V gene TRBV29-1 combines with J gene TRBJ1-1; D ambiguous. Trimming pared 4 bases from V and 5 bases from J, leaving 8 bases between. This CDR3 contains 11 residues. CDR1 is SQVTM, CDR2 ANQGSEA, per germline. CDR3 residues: CSVVPGTEAFF. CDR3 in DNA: TGCAGCGTTGTCCCCGGGACTGAAGCTTTCTTT.

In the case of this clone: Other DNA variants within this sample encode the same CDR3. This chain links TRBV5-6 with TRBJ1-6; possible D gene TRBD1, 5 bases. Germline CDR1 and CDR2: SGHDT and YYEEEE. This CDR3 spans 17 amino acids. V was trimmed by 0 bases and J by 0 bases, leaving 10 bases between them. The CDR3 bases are TGTGCCAGCAGCTTGGCTTCGGGGGGCTCCTATAATTCACCCCTCCACTTT. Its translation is CASSLASGGSYNSPLHF.

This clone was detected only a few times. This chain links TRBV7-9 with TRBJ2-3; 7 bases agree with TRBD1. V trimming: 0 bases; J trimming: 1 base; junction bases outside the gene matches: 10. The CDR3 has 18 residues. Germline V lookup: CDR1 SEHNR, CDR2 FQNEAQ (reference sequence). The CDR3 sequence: CASSLALEQGKGTDTQYF. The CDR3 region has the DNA TGTGCCAGCAGCTTAGCACTTGAACAGGGGAAGGGCACAGATACGCAGTATTTT.

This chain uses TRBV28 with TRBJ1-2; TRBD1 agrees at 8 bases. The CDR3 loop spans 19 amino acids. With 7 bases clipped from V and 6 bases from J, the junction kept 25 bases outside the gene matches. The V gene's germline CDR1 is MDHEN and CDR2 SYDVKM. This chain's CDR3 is CASNFGVGTGGLLEDGYTF. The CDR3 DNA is TGTGCCAGCAACTTTGGGGTTGGGACAGGAGGTTTATTGGAAGATGGCTACACCTTC.

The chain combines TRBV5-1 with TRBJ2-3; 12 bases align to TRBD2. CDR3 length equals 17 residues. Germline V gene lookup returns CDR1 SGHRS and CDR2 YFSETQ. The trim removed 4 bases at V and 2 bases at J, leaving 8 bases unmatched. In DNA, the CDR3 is TGCGCCAGCAGCCCCCCCGGGACTAGCGGGTCCACAGATACGCAGTATTTT. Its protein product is CASSPPGTSGSTDTQYF.

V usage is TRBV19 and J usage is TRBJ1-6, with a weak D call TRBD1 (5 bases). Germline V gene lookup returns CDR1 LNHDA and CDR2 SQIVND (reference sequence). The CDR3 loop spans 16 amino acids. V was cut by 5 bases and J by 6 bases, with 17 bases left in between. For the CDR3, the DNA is TGTGCCAGTAGTCTCTCTAGGGACGCTCTTAATTCACCCCTCCACTTT. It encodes CASSLSRDALNSPLHF.

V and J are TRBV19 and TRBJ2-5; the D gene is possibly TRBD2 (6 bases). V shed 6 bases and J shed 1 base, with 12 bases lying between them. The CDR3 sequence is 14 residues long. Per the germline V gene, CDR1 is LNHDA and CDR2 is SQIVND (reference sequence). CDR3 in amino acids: CASSRWDFQETQYF. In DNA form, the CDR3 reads TGTGCCAGTAGCCGTTGGGACTTCCAAGAGACCCAGTACTTC.

This CDR3 reads CASSIDLTTGTSYGYTF. The CDR3 DNA reads TGTGCCAGTAGTATAGACCTTACGACAGGGACCTCCTATGGCTACACCTTC. V and J are TRBV19 and TRBJ1-2, with 7 bases aligning to TRBD1. Trimming at V came to 0 bases and at J to 4 bases, leaving 11 bases not matched to a gene. The CDR3 loop spans 17 amino acids. Germline loops: CDR1 LNHDA, CDR2 SQIVND (reference sequence).